This TCR beta chain was sequenced in a study of CD8 T cells in ankylosing spondylitis. Whole-study results and caveats: Made up of eight highly homologous variants, a TCR beta motif appeared characteristic of ankylosing spondylitis blood. Earlier work had already found some motif variants in reactive arthritis synovial fluid and blood. From matched ankylosing spondylitis synovial fluid, disease-linked clones were reportedly recovered at significantly enriched levels.

Germline-derived CDR1 and CDR2 are SGHNT and YENEEA. The length of the CDR3 is 13 residues. After removal of 4 bases from V and 4 bases from J, the junction contained 2 bases not matched to a gene. Molecular-barcoded quantitative 5'-RACE produced these TCR beta libraries. TCRdb reanalysed the 5' RACE reads using MiXCR and keeps one entry per CDR3 protein. The table lists about 300,000 distinct CDR3 sequences, roughly 11% of them singletons. This clonotype was found many times. Antigen: not known. The sequence came from a female donor with ankylosing spondylitis or in good health (not recorded which). This rearrangement joins TRBV11-3 to TRBJ1-2; 8 bases match TRBD1. The sequencing sample was made of blood, either unsorted or a sorted T cell fraction (not recorded which). Here the CDR3 reads CASSSGGGYGYTF. CDR3 DNA sequence: TGTGCCAGCAGCTCAGGGGGCGGCTATGGCTACACCTTC.